These 27 T cell receptor beta chains came from one sample sequenced in a study of blood T cell repertoires in COVID-19. Produced via immunoSEQ multiplex PCR; TCRdb's table is partial and in-frame only. The sample has about 300,000 clones, 87% seen once; the top ten hold about 1.6%. The sequenced material came from peripheral blood. These receptors came from a woman aged 40 to 55 who had recovered from COVID-19.

The V gene is TRBV5-1, the J gene TRBJ1-3; the D is unclear. The CDR3 is made up of 14 amino acids. The germline V and J ends were trimmed by 0 bases and 3 bases, with 7 bases remaining between them. Germline V lookup: CDR1 SGHRS, CDR2 YFSETQ. CDR3 bases: TGCGCCAGCAGCTTGGGGGCAGTTGGAAACACCATATATTTT. Its protein product is CASSLGAVGNTIYF.

The genes are TRBV6-5 and TRBJ2-2, with TRBD1 identical over 7 bases. The CDR3 is 15 residues long. The V gene end was trimmed by 3 bases and the J gene end by 6 bases; junction bases not matched to a gene: 7. CDR1 and CDR2 (germline): MNHEY, SVGAGI. The CDR3 loop reads CASSYHGQVAGELFF. The CDR3 region has the DNA TGTGCCAGCAGTTATCATGGACAGGTGGCCGGGGAGCTGTTTTTT.

The chain recombines TRBV3-1 (or the pseudogene TRBV3-2) with TRBJ2-2, with TRBD2 matching 7 bases. CDR3 size: 12 residues. J lost 7 bases, V lost 4 bases, and 0 bases had no gene match. From germline, CDR1 is LGHDT and CDR2 YNNKEL (reference sequence). CDR3 bases: TGTGCCAGCAGCCGGACTAGCGGGGAGCTGTTTTTT. Translation: CASSRTSGELFF.

The table lists this clone with a count of one. The rearrangement joins TRBV5-5 to TRBJ2-3; tentatively, D is TRBD2 (7 bases). V lost 4 bases to trimming and J lost 4 bases, with 10 bases between them. CDR3 size: 13 residues. CDR1 is SGHKS, CDR2 YYEKEE, per germline (reference sequence). The CDR3 nucleotides read TGTGCCAGCAGCCCGGGGGGCTCAGATACGCAGTATTTT. The encoded protein is CASSPGGSDTQYF.

V and J are TRBV19 and TRBJ1-2, with D uncertain. Germline CDR1 is LNHDA and CDR2 is SQIVND (reference sequence). CDR3 length: 15 amino acids. Between the trimmed V and J ends, which lost 0 bases and 6 bases, there was a span of 14 bases. The CDR3 loop is CASSIEEALWDGYTF. The CDR3 nucleotides read TGTGCCAGTAGTATAGAGGAGGCACTTTGGGATGGCTACACCTTC.

The chain employs TRBV10-1 and TRBJ1-1; D might be TRBD1 (5 bases). Trimming stripped 4 bases from V and 4 bases from J, with 19 bases between. Germline V lookup: CDR1 WNHNN, CDR2 SYGVQD (reference sequence). The CDR3 extends over 16 amino acids. CDR3 in amino acids: CASSAGSGGALTEAFF. The CDR3 region has the DNA TGCGCCAGCAGTGCTGGGTCGGGAGGGGCCCTCACTGAAGCTTTCTTT.

The chain couples TRBV5-4 to TRBJ1-2; D is possibly TRBD1 (6 bases). The CDR3 is 19 residues long. Germline CDR1 SGHNT, CDR2 YYREEE (reference sequence). Trimming pared 5 bases from V and 1 base from J, leaving 27 bases between. CDR3: CASRDSRGQTKAYNYGYTF. The CDR3 bases are TGTGCCAGCAGGGATTCCAGGGGACAAACTAAGGCTTATAACTATGGCTACACCTTC.

This clone was recorded a few times. V gene TRBV4-3 combines with J gene TRBJ1-1; the D gene is possibly TRBD1 (6 bases). Trimming pared 4 bases from V and 0 bases from J, leaving 9 bases between. This CDR3 has 14 amino acids. CDR1 and CDR2 (germline): LGHNA, YSLEER. This CDR3 is CASSPGHLNTEAFF. DNA for the CDR3: TGCGCCAGCAGCCCGGGACACTTGAACACTGAAGCTTTCTTT.

J is TRBJ1-1 and V is TRBV27; D may be TRBD1 (5 bases). Per germline, CDR1 MNHEY and CDR2 SMNVEV (reference sequence). Trimming cost V 1 base and J 3 bases, with 6 bases left between them. There are 13 residues in the CDR3. This chain's CDR3 is CASSLWGDTEAFF. The CDR3 DNA follows: TGTGCCAGCAGTTTATGGGGGGACACTGAAGCTTTCTTT.

The genes are TRBV19 and TRBJ1-6, with D possibly TRBD1 on 5 matching bases. V lost 3 bases to trimming and J lost 7 bases, with 19 bases between them. From germline, CDR1 is LNHDA and CDR2 SQIVND (reference sequence). CDR3 length equals 17 residues. The CDR3 DNA reads as TGTGCCAGTAGTATTGTGGGGCGGCCAGGTGGGAATTCACCCCTCCACTTT. It codes for CASSIVGRPGGNSPLHF. The entire variable domain, with the rest obtained from reference TRBV19 and TRBJ1-6, is as follows: DGGITQSPKYLFRKEGQNVTLSCEQNLNHDAMYWYRQDPGQGLRLIYYSQIVNDFQKGDIAEGYSVSREKKESFPLTVTSAQKNPTAFYLCASSIVGRPGGNSPLHFGNGTRLTVT.

The V and J genes are TRBV29-1 and TRBJ2-3; D is perhaps TRBD2 (6 bases). From germline, CDR1 is SQVTM and CDR2 ANQGSEA. Trimming removed 7 bases from V and 5 bases from J, with 16 bases in between. The CDR3 runs to 13 residues. For the CDR3, the DNA is TGCAGCGCACGACCGGGGGTAGGAGATACGCAGTATTTT. This gives the protein CSARPGVGDTQYF.

J is TRBJ1-2 and V is TRBV5-1, with D maybe TRBD1 (5 bases). The V gene lost 4 bases and the J gene lost 2 bases, with 9 bases spanning the gap. Germline V gene lookup returns CDR1 SGHRS and CDR2 YFSETQ. This CDR3 has 13 amino acids. This chain's CDR3 is CASSPGVNYGYTF. DNA of the CDR3: TGCGCCAGCAGCCCGGGGGTGAACTATGGCTACACCTTC.

This chain joins TRBV6-2 or TRBV6-3 and TRBJ2-5, with D maybe TRBD2 (7 bases). Germline lookup yields CDR1 MNHEY and CDR2 SVGEGT. The CDR3 covers 15 residues. V lost 2 bases and J lost 2, with 12 bases in between. The CDR3 sequence is CASSYRRGAQETQYF. The DNA for the CDR3 is TGTGCCAGCAGTTACCGCCGGGGGGCTCAAGAGACCCAGTACTTC.

V and J are TRBV11-3 and TRBJ2-5; 7 bases line up with TRBD1. The germline V gene has CDR1 SGHNT and CDR2 YENEEA. V was pared by 5 bases and J by 4 bases, with 10 bases of the junction left unmatched. This CDR3 has 15 residues. CDR3 coding DNA: TGTGCCAGCAGCACAAACCTTGCAGGGGGAGAGACCCAGTACTTC. As protein: CASSTNLAGGETQYF. Filled out from reference TRBV11-3 and TRBJ2-5, the complete variable domain reads EAGVVQSPRYKIIEKKQPVAFWCNPISGHNTLYWYLQNLGQGPELLIRYENEEAVDDSQLPKDRFSAERLKGVDSTLKIQPAELGDSAVYLCASSTNLAGGETQYFGPGTRLLVL.

The chain employs TRBV19 and TRBJ2-5, with TRBD1 matching 8 bases. V shed 3 bases, J shed 5 bases, and the junction held 5 bases outside the gene matches. The germline CDR1 and CDR2 sequences are LNHDA and SQIVND (reference sequence). The CDR3 totals 14 residues. The CDR3: CASSIDRGGETQYF. In DNA, the CDR3 is TGTGCCAGTAGTATCGACAGGGGTGGGGAGACCCAGTACTTC.

V gene TRBV6-2 or TRBV6-3 combines with J gene TRBJ2-7; D is perhaps TRBD1 (5 bases). Trimming pared 2 bases from V and 3 bases from J, leaving 14 bases between. Germline CDR1 reads MNHEY; CDR2 reads SVGEGT. CDR3 size: 15 residues. The chain's CDR3 is CASSYVVKGIYEQYF. CDR3 DNA: TGTGCCAGCAGTTACGTCGTGAAGGGGATCTACGAGCAGTACTTC.

For this clone: This specimen includes other DNA sequences encoding the same CDR3. The chain has TRBV10-3 and TRBJ1-1, with D tentatively TRBD1 (5 bases). This CDR3 spans 13 amino acids. Germline V gene sequence: CDR1 ENHRY, CDR2 SYGVKD. Trimming removed 4 bases at V and 1 base at J, with 7 bases between. CDR3: CAISVQGNTEAFF. DNA of the CDR3: TGTGCCATCAGTGTGCAGGGGAACACTGAAGCTTTCTTT.

This clone turned up a few times. The V call is TRBV6-6, the J call TRBJ2-2; D uncertain. From germline, CDR1 is MNHNY and CDR2 SVGAGI (reference sequence). The CDR3 runs to 15 residues. Between the trimmed V and J ends, which lost 2 bases and 0 bases, there was a span of 7 bases. The CDR3 DNA follows: TGTGCCAGCAGTTACAGGAGTGCGAACACCGGGGAGCTGTTTTTT. It codes for CASSYRSANTGELFF.

The chain has TRBV5-1 and TRBJ1-4; weak D call: TRBD1 (6 bases). Germline V CDR1 and CDR2: SGHRS, YFSETQ. Trimming took 4 bases from V and 10 from J, leaving 17 bases between them. The CDR3 consists of 14 residues. DNA for the CDR3: TGCGCCAGCAGCCTCTCCGGACAGCTGGGAAAACTGTTTTTT. The encoded protein is CASSLSGQLGKLFF. The full variable domain, completed using reference TRBV5-1 and TRBJ1-4, is KAGVTQTPRYLIKTRGQQVTLSCSPISGHRSVSWYQQTPGQGLQFLFEYFSETQRNKGNFPGRFSGRQFSNSRSEMNVSTLELGDSALYLCASSLSGQLGKLFFGSGTQLSVL.

As regards this clone: Other DNA sequences in this specimen translate into the identical CDR3. This rearrangement joins TRBV5-1 to TRBJ2-2; the D gene is possibly TRBD2 (6 bases). The CDR3 runs to 15 residues. Trimming pared 0 bases from V and 5 bases from J, leaving 11 bases between. The V gene's germline CDR1 is SGHRS and CDR2 YFSETQ. The CDR3 loop is CASSLAEGSTGELFF. As DNA, the CDR3 is TGCGCCAGCAGCTTGGCGGAGGGGTCGACCGGGGAGCTGTTTTTT.

The chain is built from TRBV5-5 and TRBJ1-5; 8 bases fit TRBD1. The CDR3 has 15 amino acids. In germline, CDR1 is SGHKS, CDR2 YYEKEE (reference sequence). V shed 4 bases, J shed 0 bases, and the junction held 3 bases outside the gene matches. In nucleotides, the CDR3 is TGTGCCAGCAGCGGGGACAGGTATAGCAATCAGCCCCAGCATTTT. This sequence encodes CASSGDRYSNQPQHF.

The rearrangement joins TRBV28 to TRBJ1-2; 7 positions agree with TRBD1. The ends lost 3 bases at V and 0 bases at J; junction bases unmatched: 4. The length of the CDR3 is 15 residues. CDR1 is MDHEN, CDR2 SYDVKM, per germline. The CDR3: CASSFPGQPNYGYTF. CDR3 bases: TGTGCCAGCAGTTTCCCGGGACAGCCTAACTATGGCTACACCTTC.

The chain carries TRBV19 and TRBJ1-4; D gene unclear. V lost 7 bases to trimming and J lost 10 bases, with 22 bases between them. Germline values: CDR1 LNHDA, CDR2 SQIVND (reference sequence). This CDR3 has 15 residues. The CDR3 protein is CASNPVARMEGKLFF. CDR3 nucleotide sequence: TGTGCCAGTAATCCCGTGGCTAGAATGGAGGGAAAACTGTTTTTT.

The chain couples TRBV2 to TRBJ1-2; D remains unclear. V lost 1 base to trimming and J lost 4 bases, with 7 bases between them. Germline values: CDR1 SNHLY, CDR2 FYNNEI. CDR3 length: 13 amino acids. In DNA form, the CDR3 reads TGTGCCAGCAGTGAAGGTCAGTCCTATGGCTACACCTTC. Amino acid sequence: CASSEGQSYGYTF.

The V gene is TRBV6-6, the J gene TRBJ2-2; D perhaps matches TRBD1 (5 bases). CDR1 is MNHNY and CDR2 is SVGAGI in the germline V gene (reference sequence). The CDR3 sequence is 15 residues long. The ends were cut back, 2 bases at V and 5 bases at J, with 12 bases in the middle. The CDR3 region is CASSYGALLTGELFF. The DNA of the CDR3 is TGTGCCAGCAGTTACGGGGCCCTTCTGACCGGGGAGCTGTTTTTT.

The chain combines TRBV6-5 with TRBJ1-6, with 7 bases matching TRBD1. V was pared by 8 bases and J by 8 bases, with 3 bases of the junction left unmatched. This CDR3 region has 12 residues. Germline CDR1 MNHEY, CDR2 SVGAGI. The CDR3 DNA sequence: TGTGCCAGCGTGACAGGGCATTCACCCCTCCACTTT. It codes for CASVTGHSPLHF.

The V call is TRBV4-3, the J call TRBJ2-5; possibly TRBD1 for D (6 bases). Deletions cut 0 bases from V and 4 bases from J, with 12 bases between. CDR1 LGHNA and CDR2 YSLEER come from the germline V gene. CDR3 size: 15 residues. DNA for the CDR3: TGCGCCAGCAGCCAAGATCTTGGCAGGGGAGAGACCCAGTACTTC. This gives the protein CASSQDLGRGETQYF.